These T cell receptor beta chains were read from a single sample in a study of CD8 T cells in ankylosing spondylitis. TCRdb re-analysed the 5' RACE reads in MiXCR, keeping a single row per CDR3 protein. The profile shows 350,000 to 450,000 distinct CDR3 sequences, approximately 20% of them singletons. Sequenced: blood, either unsorted or a sorted T cell fraction (not recorded which). The receptor source for this set is a male donor with ankylosing spondylitis or in good health (not recorded which). CDR3s include the opening cysteine and the closing phenylalanine or tryptophan. Size values are once, few and many counts, or a class for expanded clones, and some rows have none.

clone_size j_call v_call cdr3_aa
once TRBJ1-1 TRBV7-9 CASSGGATEAFF
- TRBJ2-6 TRBV4-1 CASSQDSGANVLTF
- TRBJ2-7 TRBV4-1 CASSQDRGQGIYEQYF
few TRBJ1-1 TRBV20-1 CSAAVGNTEAFF
- TRBJ1-6 TRBV4-1 CASRETGGASPLHF
- TRBJ2-3 TRBV25-1 CASSILATDTQYF
few TRBJ2-1 TRBV29-1 CSAAQGVPFF
few TRBJ2-3 TRBV7-8 CAILDSGDTQYF
- TRBJ2-3 TRBV11-2 CASSSLVDTQYF
few TRBJ2-7 TRBV4-1 CASSLMGRGEQYF
- TRBJ2-2 TRBV6-1 CASSEIWSTFTGELFF
few TRBJ1-4 TRBV7-9 CASSPVGGANEKLFF
- TRBJ1-2 TRBV20-1 CSARDRWQGIGFDYGYTF
few TRBJ1-1 TRBV13 CASSLVQGGTEAFF
- TRBJ2-5 TRBV20-1 CSASTIDEETQYF
- TRBJ2-7 TRBV4-1 CASSQGTLGSYEQYF
- TRBJ2-6 TRBV30 CAWSVLGREISGANVLTF
few TRBJ1-1 TRBV4-1 CASSQDGITAFF
- TRBJ2-7 TRBV29-1 CSVEEPGTGDYEQYF
- TRBJ2-1 TRBV24-1 CATRATSGKNEQFF
few TRBJ2-2 TRBV29-1 CSGQAGSNTGELFF
few TRBJ2-2 TRBV9 CASTPVGGSGELFF
- TRBJ2-7 TRBV6-2/TRBV6-3 CASSYSTEIYEQYF
- TRBJ2-5 TRBV7-9 CASSFSPYRHEETQYF
few TRBJ2-7 TRBV7-8 CASSLARSGSYEQYF
- TRBJ2-3 TRBV4-2 CASSQTVAGATDTQYF
few TRBJ2-1 TRBV7-3 CASSLTGLSYNEQFF
few TRBJ2-3 TRBV12-3/TRBV12-4 CASRTDSGTDTQYF
few TRBJ2-3 TRBV12-3/TRBV12-4 CASTLAEASTDTQYF
few TRBJ1-1 TRBV12-3/TRBV12-4 CASSLGRVGYTEAFF